The 23 T cell receptor beta chains in this list originate from one sample, sequenced in a study of blood T cell repertoires in COVID-19. Sequencing used immunoSEQ multiplex PCR; TCRdb keeps in-frame clones, though not all of them. The sample holds fewer than 300,000 clones, 75% to 85% seen once. The source material was peripheral blood. The source is a man aged 50 or older with active or convalescent COVID-19.

The chain links TRBV4-3 to TRBJ2-7, with a weak D call TRBD1 (5 bases). Germline CDR1 and CDR2: LGHNA and YSLEER. The CDR3 contains 17 residues. The V gene lost 0 bases and the J gene lost 1 base, with 16 bases spanning the gap. The CDR3 DNA sequence: TGCGCCAGCAGCCAAGACGTGGTTGGGAAGGGGTCCTACGAGCAGTACTTC. It translates to CASSQDVVGKGSYEQYF.

The gene calls are TRBV5-6 and TRBJ2-7; no definite D call. V was cut by 2 bases and J by 2 bases, with 11 bases left in between. CDR3 length equals 14 residues. Germline V gives CDR1 SGHDT, CDR2 YYEEEE. Written as DNA, the CDR3 is TGTGCCAGCAGCTTAAGGAATCGGGCCTACGAGCAGTACTTC. This translates into CASSLRNRAYEQYF.

The chain combines TRBV9 with TRBJ2-2; D may be TRBD1 (6 bases). Germline V gives CDR1 SGDLS, CDR2 YYNGEE. V was clipped by 2 bases and J by 1 base, with 12 bases between them. CDR3 length equals 16 residues. The CDR3 sequence: CASSVIIQGNTGELFF. Here the CDR3 DNA reads TGTGCCAGCAGCGTCATAATACAGGGGAACACCGGGGAGCTGTTTTTT. The whole variable domain, remainder taken from reference TRBV9 and TRBJ2-2, is DSGVTQTPKHLITATGQRVTLRCSPRSGDLSVYWYQQSLDQGLQFLIQYYNGEERAKGNILERFSAQQFPDLHSELNLSSLELGDSALYFCASSVIIQGNTGELFFGEGSRLTVL.

V is TRBV30 and J is TRBJ2-6; D call uncertain. V was pared by 1 base and J by 4 bases, with 8 bases between. Germline lookup yields CDR1 GTSNPN and CDR2 SVGIG (reference sequence). The CDR3 covers 14 residues. The CDR3 sequence: CAWSASRGANVLTF. CDR3 nucleotides: TGTGCCTGGAGTGCATCTCGGGGGGCCAACGTCCTGACTTTC. Looking up the rest from reference TRBV30 and TRBJ2-6 gives the full variable domain: SQTIHQWPATLVQPVGSPLSLECTVEGTSNPNLYWYRQAAGRGLQLLFYSVGIGQISSEVPQNLSASRPQDRQFILSSKKLLLSDSGFYLCAWSASRGANVLTFGAGSRLTVL.

On this clone: Other DNA sequences in this specimen translate into the identical CDR3. The chain is built from TRBV6-5 and TRBJ1-5; D is unclear. V was trimmed by 0 bases and J by 1 base, leaving 7 bases between them. The CDR3 is 15 residues long. The germline V gene has CDR1 MNHEY and CDR2 SVGAGI. This chain's CDR3 is CASSYSRLSNQPQHF. For the CDR3, the DNA is TGTGCCAGCAGTTACTCGAGGCTAAGCAATCAGCCCCAGCATTTT.

The chain is built from TRBV6-5 and TRBJ1-1; D not resolved. This CDR3 region has 13 residues. Germline V gene sequence: CDR1 MNHEY, CDR2 SVGAGI. The V end lost 5 bases, the J end lost 1 base, and 8 bases lay between the germline ends. The CDR3 is CASSRNRNTEAFF. The DNA for the CDR3 is TGTGCCAGCAGTCGGAACAGGAACACTGAAGCTTTCTTT.

The chain joins TRBV11-2 to TRBJ1-2; no reliable D call. The germline V gene has CDR1 SGHAT and CDR2 FQNNGV. Trimming removed 5 bases at V and 2 bases at J, with 15 bases between. CDR3 length: 15 amino acids. The CDR3 is CASSLRVGGNYGYTF. CDR3 nucleotide sequence: TGTGCCAGCAGCCTGAGAGTGGGAGGAAACTATGGCTACACCTTC. Looking up the rest from reference TRBV11-2 and TRBJ1-2 gives the full variable domain: EAGVAQSPRYKIIEKRQSVAFWCNPISGHATLYWYQQILGQGPKLLIQFQNNGVVDDSQLPKDRFSAERLKGVDSTLKIQPAKLEDSAVYLCASSLRVGGNYGYTFGSGTRLTVV.

This clone was detected once. This rearrangement joins TRBV28 to TRBJ1-4; 8 bases are shared with TRBD1. V was clipped by 4 bases and J by 7 bases; unmatched bases: 2. This CDR3 contains 13 residues. CDR1 and CDR2 from the germline V gene are MDHEN and SYDVKM. Here the CDR3 reads CASSWDRFEKLFF. The CDR3 nucleotides are TGTGCCAGCAGTTGGGACAGGTTTGAAAAACTGTTTTTT.

This chain joins TRBV12-3 or TRBV12-4 and TRBJ1-5; 7 nucleotides align to TRBD1. J was trimmed by 4 bases and V by 5 bases; bases with no gene match: 2. The CDR3 is 13 amino acids. DNA for the CDR3: TGTGCCAGCAGTAGGGACAGAAATCAGCCCCAGCATTTT. Its protein product is CASSRDRNQPQHF.

The chain uses TRBV27 and TRBJ2-1; 10 bases align to TRBD2. This CDR3 has 14 amino acids. Germline V gene lookup returns CDR1 MNHEY and CDR2 SMNVEV (reference sequence). Unmatched junction bases numbered 3, after V lost 10 bases and J lost 0 bases. The CDR3 DNA is TGTGCCATCTCTAGCGGGAGCTCCTACAATGAGCAGTTCTTC. Translated: CAISSGSSYNEQFF.

This clone has more than one count but fewer than ten. The chain is built from TRBV5-1 and TRBJ1-1; D is unresolved. V was clipped by 0 bases and J by 0 bases, with 6 bases between them. The CDR3 has 14 amino acids. Germline-derived CDR1 and CDR2 are SGHRS and YFSETQ. CDR3 in amino acids: CASSLGALNTEAFF. The CDR3 region has the DNA TGCGCCAGCAGCTTGGGAGCCCTGAACACTGAAGCTTTCTTT.

The V gene is TRBV2, the J gene TRBJ2-1; TRBD2 agrees at 11 bases. Per the germline V gene, CDR1 is SNHLY and CDR2 is FYNNEI. The V and J ends lost 6 bases and 4 bases, in that order; junction bases with no gene match: 5. CDR3 length equals 15 residues. In nucleotides, the CDR3 is TGTGCCAGCAGCGCGACTAGCGGGGCATACAATGAGCAGTTCTTC. As protein: CASSATSGAYNEQFF.

The chain uses TRBV6-2 or TRBV6-3 and TRBJ1-1; D remains unclear. The CDR3 sequence is 15 residues long. Germline V gene data show CDR1 as MNHEY and CDR2 as SVGEGT. V lost 1 base to trimming and J lost 3 bases, with 12 bases between them. The CDR3 DNA reads TGTGCCAGCAGTTACTACCAGGCCAGGCACACTGAAGCTTTCTTT. Encoded protein: CASSYYQARHTEAFF.

This clone was counted between two and nine times. The genes are TRBV14 and TRBJ2-7; no firm D call. The CDR3 spans 11 residues. The germline CDR1 and CDR2 sequences are SGHDN and FVKESK. V was clipped by 5 bases and J by 3 bases, with 5 bases between them. The CDR3, as DNA: TGTGCCAGCAGCATAGACTACGAGCAGTACTTC. It encodes CASSIDYEQYF.

The rearrangement links TRBV7-2 to TRBJ1-3; a possible D gene is TRBD1 (6 bases). Germline V CDR1 and CDR2: SGHTA, FQGNSA. Trimming removed 4 bases at V and 9 bases at J, with 13 bases between. The CDR3 length is 13 residues. In DNA form, the CDR3 reads TGTGCCAGCAGCTCGACAGGTCGGGGCACCATATATTTT. Amino acids: CASSSTGRGTIYF.

The CDR3 is CASKQATYGYTF. The CDR3, as DNA: TGCGCCAGCAAACAGGCAACCTATGGCTACACCTTC. V and J are TRBV5-1 and TRBJ1-2, with D tentatively TRBD1 (5 bases). The CDR3 contains 12 residues. Germline values: CDR1 SGHRS, CDR2 YFSETQ. The V gene lost 6 bases and the J gene lost 4 bases, with 10 bases spanning the gap. The variable domain in full, completed from reference TRBV5-1 and TRBJ1-2, reads KAGVTQTPRYLIKTRGQQVTLSCSPISGHRSVSWYQQTPGQGLQFLFEYFSETQRNKGNFPGRFSGRQFSNSRSEMNVSTLELGDSALYLCASKQATYGYTFGSGTRLTVV.

The V and J genes are TRBV5-1 and TRBJ1-5; TRBD1 might be the D (5 bases). Germline CDR1 and CDR2: SGHRS and YFSETQ. The CDR3 is 14 residues long. Trimming took off 1 base at V and 4 bases at J, with 9 bases between the two ends. The CDR3 spells CASSLQGENQPQHF. The DNA of the CDR3 is TGCGCCAGCAGCTTGCAGGGTGAGAATCAGCCCCAGCATTTT.

The V call is TRBV2, the J call TRBJ2-7, with D unresolved. From germline, CDR1 is SNHLY and CDR2 FYNNEI. This CDR3 is 12 amino acids long. V lost 8 bases, J lost 2 bases, and 10 bases lay in between. CDR3 in DNA: TGTGCCAGCGGGCCTGACACCTACGAGCAGTACTTC. It specifies CASGPDTYEQYF.

The CDR3 DNA reads TGTGCCATCAGTGAAACCGGGACAGGGCCTATAGGGGTTCGCAATCAGCCCCAGCATTTT. Residues: CAISETGTGPIGVRNQPQHF. V usage is TRBV10-3 and J usage is TRBJ1-5, with TRBD1 matching over 9 bases. CDR3 length: 20 residues. V was clipped by 3 bases and J by 2 bases; unmatched bases: 17. The germline CDR1 and CDR2 sequences are ENHRY and SYGVKD.

V gene TRBV5-1 combines with J gene TRBJ2-5, with D possibly being TRBD1 (6 bases). CDR1 SGHRS and CDR2 YFSETQ come from the germline V gene. V lost 0 bases and J 2 bases, leaving 17 bases between the germline ends. This CDR3 comprises 17 residues. CDR3 nucleotide sequence: TGCGCCAGCAGCTTGGGGGGGCTTGGGGCGCGACAAGAGACCCAGTACTTC. The encoded protein is CASSLGGLGARQETQYF.

In its sample, this clone was seen once. The chain recombines TRBV14 with TRBJ1-2; TRBD1 aligns across 10 bases. Trimming cost V 4 bases and J 5 bases; bases outside gene matches: 4. The CDR3 length is 14 residues. Germline V lookup: CDR1 SGHDN, CDR2 FVKESK. The CDR3 reads CASSRDRGSYGYTF. CDR3 nucleotides: TGTGCCAGCAGCCGGGACAGGGGAAGTTATGGCTACACCTTC.

The chain employs TRBV10-1 and TRBJ2-7, with no clear D. In germline, CDR1 is WNHNN, CDR2 SYGVQD (reference sequence). CDR3 length equals 13 residues. V gave up 8 bases and J gave up 0 bases, with 11 bases separating them. This CDR3 is CASHTTSSYEQYF. The CDR3 coding sequence is TGCGCCAGCCATACAACAAGCTCCTACGAGCAGTACTTC.

About this clone: The sample carries other DNA sequences with the same CDR3. The gene calls are TRBV7-9 and TRBJ1-6, with a possible D match to TRBD1 (6 bases). CDR1 is SEHNR and CDR2 is FQNEAQ in the germline V gene (reference sequence). Trimming pared 5 bases from V and 3 bases from J, leaving 11 bases between. The CDR3 sequence is 15 residues long. The CDR3, as DNA: TGTGCCAGCAGCCCCGGACAGAACTATAATTCACCCCTCCACTTT. Its translation: CASSPGQNYNSPLHF. The entire variable domain, with the rest obtained from reference TRBV7-9 and TRBJ1-6, is as follows: DTGVSQNPRHKITKRGQNVTFRCDPISEHNRLYWYRQTLGQGPEFLTYFQNEAQLEKSRLLSDRFSAERPKGSFSTLEIQRTEQGDSAMYLCASSPGQNYNSPLHFGNGTRLTVT.